The 25 T cell receptor beta chains below come from one sample, sequenced in a study of OX40 agonist ivuxolimab in advanced cancers. Clones were sequenced by immunoSEQ multiplex PCR, and TCRdb holds only the in-frame ones, with some missing. The sample consists of under 150,000 clones, more than 85% of them appearing once. The specimen was CD4+ or CD8+ T cells sorted from blood, collected in a trial of the OX40 agonist ivuxolimab. Receptor source: an adult with an advanced solid tumor such as melanoma, head and neck, liver or kidney cancer.

The chain couples TRBV5-6 to TRBJ1-4; 10 nucleotides agree with TRBD1. Trimming at V came to 4 bases and at J to 8 bases, leaving 5 bases not matched to a gene. Germline lookup yields CDR1 SGHDT and CDR2 YYEEEE. The CDR3 covers 14 residues. CDR3 coding DNA: TGTGCCAGCAGCCGGGACAGGGGTGGGGAAAAACTGTTTTTT. Amino acids: CASSRDRGGEKLFF. The full variable domain, in which reference TRBV5-6 and TRBJ1-4 provide the parts outside the CDR3, is DAGVTQSPTHLIKTRGQQVTLRCSPKSGHDTVSWYQQALGQGPQFIFQYYEEEERQRGNFPDRFSGHQFPNYSSELNVNALLLGDSALYLCASSRDRGGEKLFFGSGTQLSVL.

The sample holds one count of this clone. This chain connects TRBV15 to TRBJ2-7; maybe TRBD1 (5 bases). Trimming cost V 0 bases and J 3 bases, with 15 bases left between them. This CDR3 spans 16 amino acids. CDR1 is LNHNV and CDR2 is YYDKDF in the germline V gene (reference sequence). CDR3 loop: CATSRDLVGVHYEQYF. In DNA form, the CDR3 reads TGTGCCACCAGCAGAGATTTAGTAGGGGTACACTACGAGCAGTACTTC.

This clone was recorded only once. The sample has other DNA sequences that encode this CDR3 too. The V call is TRBV15, the J call TRBJ1-5; D call uncertain. V dropped 0 bases and J dropped 0 bases, with 6 bases sitting between them. The CDR3 sequence is 15 residues long. Germline CDR1 LNHNV, CDR2 YYDKDF (reference sequence). The CDR3 DNA reads TGTGCCACCAGCAGAGATCCCGGTAGCAATCAGCCCCAGCATTTT. Translation: CATSRDPGSNQPQHF.

The chain employs TRBV7-3 and TRBJ2-1, with 10 bases lining up with TRBD2. The CDR3 consists of 14 residues. Germline V lookup: CDR1 SGHTA, CDR2 FQGTGA. V shed 5 bases and J 7 bases; nucleotides not matched to a gene: 5. The CDR3 protein is CASSPSGSRNEQFF. The CDR3 nucleotides are TGTGCCAGCAGCCCTAGCGGGAGTAGGAATGAGCAGTTCTTC.

This clone was observed at least ten times. The rearrangement joins TRBV28 to TRBJ2-1, with TRBD2 identical over 14 bases. Germline lookup yields CDR1 MDHEN and CDR2 SYDVKM. After removal of 5 bases from V and 2 bases from J, the junction contained 11 bases not matched to a gene. The CDR3 spans 19 residues. The DNA for the CDR3 is TGTGCCAGCAGTCTCGATGGGACTAGCGGGAGCCCTACCTACAATGAGCAGTTCTTC. Translated, it gives CASSLDGTSGSPTYNEQFF.

The chain recombines TRBV9 with TRBJ2-2; perhaps TRBD2 as D (7 bases). Germline lookup yields CDR1 SGDLS and CDR2 YYNGEE. The CDR3 spans 13 residues. V was cut by 5 bases and J by 5 bases, with 10 bases left in between. This CDR3 reads CASRQGGTGELFF. The CDR3 nucleotides are TGTGCCAGCAGACAGGGAGGGACCGGGGAGCTGTTTTTT.

This rearrangement joins TRBV6-5 to TRBJ1-1; 7 bases line up with TRBD1. The junction had 6 bases not matched to a gene; V was cut back by 2 bases and J by 3 bases. CDR3 length: 15 amino acids. Looked up from germline, CDR1 is MNHEY and CDR2 is SVGAGI. The CDR3 loop reads CASSYGGGPDTEAFF. For the CDR3, the DNA is TGTGCCAGCAGTTACGGAGGGGGCCCGGACACTGAAGCTTTCTTT.

This rearrangement joins TRBV18 to TRBJ1-2, with 8 bases aligning to TRBD1. The ends lost 4 bases at V and 7 bases at J; junction bases unmatched: 2. This CDR3 is built from 12 residues. CDR1 and CDR2 (germline): KGHSH, LQKENI. The CDR3 reads CASSQDRAGYTF. The CDR3 DNA reads as TGTGCCAGCTCACAGGACAGGGCTGGCTACACCTTC.

The V and J genes are TRBV7-5 and TRBJ1-6; the D call TRBD1 from the table was never checked on the DNA. TRBV7-5 is marked as a pseudogene. This CDR3 region has 15 residues. The CDR3 DNA is TGTGCCAGAAGCTTAGAGGGCAGGGGGCACTCACCCCTCCACTTT. This translates into CARSLEGRGHSPLHF.

Here the CDR3 reads CSAGDGQPQHF. The CDR3 DNA reads TGCAGTGCGGGAGACGGCCAGCCCCAGCATTTT. The chain recombines TRBV20-1 with TRBJ1-5; the D is unclear. This CDR3 has 11 amino acids. Germline CDR1 DFQATT, CDR2 SNEGSKA (reference sequence). V gave up 6 bases and J gave up 7 bases, with 10 bases separating them.

The rearrangement links TRBV9 to TRBJ2-3; D is unresolved. This CDR3 has 14 residues. The V gene lost 4 bases and the J gene lost 0 bases, with 9 bases spanning the gap. The germline gives CDR1 SGDLS, CDR2 YYNGEE. The CDR3: CASSLDWSTDTQYF. The CDR3 nucleotides are TGTGCCAGCAGCTTAGACTGGAGCACAGATACGCAGTATTTT. Based on the CDR3 plus reference TRBV9 and TRBJ2-3, the full variable domain is DSGVTQTPKHLITATGQRVTLRCSPRSGDLSVYWYQQSLDQGLQFLIQYYNGEERAKGNILERFSAQQFPDLHSELNLSSLELGDSALYFCASSLDWSTDTQYFGPGTRLTVL.

This clone has a single count. This chain connects TRBV10-3 to TRBJ1-2; the match to TRBD1 covers 8 bases. The ends lost 9 bases at V and 8 bases at J; junction bases unmatched: 14. The CDR3 consists of 14 residues. CDR1 is ENHRY, CDR2 SYGVKD, per germline. Here the CDR3 reads CAISDRGQSGGYTF. CDR3 nucleotide sequence: TGTGCCATAAGCGACAGGGGCCAGTCGGGGGGCTACACCTTC.

The chain links TRBV19 to TRBJ2-7, with D maybe TRBD2 (7 bases). V lost 6 bases, J lost 3 bases, and 12 bases lay in between. Germline lookup yields CDR1 LNHDA and CDR2 SQIVND (reference sequence). The CDR3 is made up of 13 amino acids. The CDR3 protein is CASRGGGSYEQYF. The CDR3 DNA is TGTGCCAGTAGGGGGGGCGGGAGCTACGAGCAGTACTTC.

The chain uses TRBV6-5 and TRBJ1-1; 8 bases map to TRBD1. Germline values: CDR1 MNHEY, CDR2 SVGAGI. The CDR3 length is 13 residues. The J segment lost 4 bases and the V segment lost 11 bases, leaving 9 bases of the junction unmatched. CDR3 nucleotide sequence: TGTGCCGGACTGAAACAGGGGGGCACTGAAGCTTTCTTT. This gives the protein CAGLKQGGTEAFF.

V usage is TRBV4-1 and J usage is TRBJ1-4; D uncertain. CDR1 and CDR2 (germline): MGHRA, YSYEKL. This CDR3 has 13 residues. Deletions cut 1 base from V and 10 bases from J, with 10 bases between. Written as DNA, the CDR3 is TGCGCCAGCAGCCAAGGGGCGGGAGTAAAACTGTTTTTT. Translated, it gives CASSQGAGVKLFF.

This rearrangement joins TRBV4-3 to TRBJ1-3; D is ambiguous. CDR1 LGHNA and CDR2 YSLEER come from the germline V gene. The CDR3 is 17 amino acids. The V end lost 1 base, the J end lost 4 bases, and 17 bases lay between the germline ends. The CDR3 DNA sequence: TGCGCCAGCAGCCAAGTTCCACCATCTGGACGCGGAAACACCATATATTTT. As protein: CASSQVPPSGRGNTIYF.

This clone occurred once. Other DNA sequences in this sample translate to the same CDR3. The rearrangement links TRBV19 to TRBJ1-4, with a tentative D call TRBD1 (5 bases). Between the trimmed V and J ends, which lost 9 bases and 0 bases, there was a span of 11 bases. In germline, CDR1 is LNHDA, CDR2 SQIVND (reference sequence). The CDR3 sequence is 14 residues long. CDR3: CASGALATNEKLFF. The CDR3, as DNA: TGTGCCAGCGGGGCCCTAGCAACTAATGAAAAACTGTTTTTT.

The chain joins TRBV10-2 to TRBJ1-5; D is unclear. Germline values: CDR1 WSHSY, CDR2 SAAADI. Trimming shortened V by 8 bases and J by 7 bases, and 9 bases separated the two germline ends. The CDR3 runs 11 residues. CDR3 bases: TGCGCCAGCGAAGGCCGGCAGCCCCAGCATTTT. It specifies CASEGRQPQHF.

Comment on this clone: At one end, the junction sequence differs from germline, possibly due to a read error. V gene TRBV7-3 combines with J gene TRBJ1-5; a possible D gene is TRBD1 (6 bases). Germline V gene sequence: CDR1 SGHTA, CDR2 FQGTGA. This CDR3 region has 17 residues. Written as DNA, the CDR3 is TGCGCCAGCAGCCAGCCCGTGGGACAACATGGGGATCAGCCCCAGCATTTT. Translation: CASSQPVGQHGDQPQHF.

The rearrangement links TRBV9 to TRBJ1-4; unclear D gene. The V end was cut by 5 bases, the J end by 8 bases, with 10 bases between. This CDR3 spans 12 amino acids. CDR1 SGDLS and CDR2 YYNGEE come from the germline V gene. CDR3 DNA sequence: TGTGCCAGCAGGGGCTTAGGGGAAAAACTGTTTTTT. Protein sequence: CASRGLGEKLFF.

The chain employs TRBV10-3 and TRBJ1-2, with 7 bases matching TRBD1. The CDR3 has 16 amino acids. The V and J ends lost 6 bases and 1 base, in that order; junction bases with no gene match: 11. In germline, CDR1 is ENHRY, CDR2 SYGVKD. The CDR3 sequence: CAISDPDRTINYGYTF. CDR3 coding DNA: TGTGCCATCAGCGACCCGGACAGGACCATTAACTATGGCTACACCTTC.

V usage is TRBV11-2 and J usage is TRBJ2-3; the match to TRBD2 covers 10 bases. The CDR3 runs 15 residues. The V and J ends lost 4 bases and 2 bases, in that order; junction bases with no gene match: 3. Germline loops: CDR1 SGHAT, CDR2 FQNNGV. As DNA, the CDR3 is TGTGCCAGCAGCTCTAGCGGGAGTTTCACAGATACGCAGTATTTT. Its translation is CASSSSGSFTDTQYF. The full variable domain, its missing parts supplied by reference TRBV11-2 and TRBJ2-3, is EAGVAQSPRYKIIEKRQSVAFWCNPISGHATLYWYQQILGQGPKLLIQFQNNGVVDDSQLPKDRFSAERLKGVDSTLKIQPAKLEDSAVYLCASSSSGSFTDTQYFGPGTRLTVL.

This chain connects TRBV7-6 to TRBJ1-3; D perhaps matches TRBD1 (6 bases). The CDR3 sequence is 16 residues long. The ends were cut back, 2 bases at V and 5 bases at J, with 16 bases in the middle. CDR1 is SGHVS and CDR2 is FNYEAQ in the germline V gene. CDR3 in amino acids: CASSLIAGATRNTIYF. CDR3 sequence (DNA): TGTGCCAGCAGCTTAATTGCAGGGGCGACCCGAAACACCATATATTTT.

V and J are TRBV6-6 and TRBJ1-1; D gene unclear. Trimming removed 2 bases at V and 0 bases at J, with 10 bases between. Germline lookup yields CDR1 MNHNY and CDR2 SVGAGI (reference sequence). CDR3 length: 15 amino acids. Written as DNA, the CDR3 is TGTGCCAGCAGTTACGGAGCAGGTGTGAACACTGAAGCTTTCTTT. Encoded protein: CASSYGAGVNTEAFF.

The J gene is TRBJ2-3, the V gene TRBV4-3; D uncertain. The ends were cut back, 0 bases at V and 3 bases at J, with 16 bases in the middle. The CDR3 sequence is 17 residues long. Germline V gene lookup returns CDR1 LGHNA and CDR2 YSLEER. CDR3 bases: TGCGCCAGCAGCCAAGATCGAACACCCTTTGGAACAGATACGCAGTATTTT. Its translation: CASSQDRTPFGTDTQYF.